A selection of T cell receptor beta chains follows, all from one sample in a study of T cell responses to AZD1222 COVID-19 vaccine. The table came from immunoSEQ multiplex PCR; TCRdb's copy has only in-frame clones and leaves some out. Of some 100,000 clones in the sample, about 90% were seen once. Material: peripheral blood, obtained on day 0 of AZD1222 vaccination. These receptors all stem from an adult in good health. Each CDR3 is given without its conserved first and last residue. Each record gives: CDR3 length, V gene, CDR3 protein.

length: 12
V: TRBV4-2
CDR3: ASSRDTYTGELF

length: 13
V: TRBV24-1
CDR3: ATSPGQLRTGELF

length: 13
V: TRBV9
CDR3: ASSVGGGTDQPQH

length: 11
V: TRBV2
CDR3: ASNRDSNQPQH

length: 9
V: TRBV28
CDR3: ASSEGSPLH

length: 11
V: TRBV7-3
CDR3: ASSFGVQETQY

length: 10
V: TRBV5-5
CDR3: ASSDLYNEQF

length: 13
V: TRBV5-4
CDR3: ASSLRLAGGTEQY

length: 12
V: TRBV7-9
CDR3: ASSFPTGNYGYT

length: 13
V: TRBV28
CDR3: ASSSRWDRVSEAF

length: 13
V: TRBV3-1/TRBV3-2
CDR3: ASSQDILAAYEQY

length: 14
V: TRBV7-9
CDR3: ASSLDAQRRGNTIY

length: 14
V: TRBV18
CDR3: ASSPSPDRTNYEQY

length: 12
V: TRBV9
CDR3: ASSSRHTTGELF

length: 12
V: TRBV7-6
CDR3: ASAQWTERETQY

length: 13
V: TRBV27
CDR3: ASSTRTSGGDTQY

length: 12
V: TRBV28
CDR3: ASSLIRTDYEQY

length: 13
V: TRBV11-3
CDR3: ASSPGGGRDYEQY

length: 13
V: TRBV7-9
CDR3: ASSYGPLNTDTQY

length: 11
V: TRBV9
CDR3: ASSVAPAGEQY

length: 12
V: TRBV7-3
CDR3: ASSLAGHTDTQY

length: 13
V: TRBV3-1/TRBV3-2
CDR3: ASSQVSQLNTEAF

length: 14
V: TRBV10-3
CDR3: AISEAGMTENTEAF

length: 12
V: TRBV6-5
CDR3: ASSYRTDHTEAF

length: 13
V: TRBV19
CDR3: ASSEGYTGTGELF

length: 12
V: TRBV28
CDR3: ASSLGQGVSGYT

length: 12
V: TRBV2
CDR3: ASRITGSAGEQF

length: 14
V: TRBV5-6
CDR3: ASSLAGASPSGEQY